One and the same sample provided the 21 T cell receptor beta chains below, sequenced in a study of post-analysis software for immune sequencing data. General observations from the study: With TRBV5-6, TRBV5-1 and TRBV20-1 included, about 5 TRBV segments were more frequent in patients than in controls.

Included in the TCR beta cDNA libraries were unique molecular identifiers. One entry per CDR3 protein results from TCRdb running MiXCR on the PCR reads. This table holds some 260,000 distinct CDR3 sequences, roughly a third found once. Their cognate antigens are unknown. Input material: blood. Receptor source: a girl aged 5 to 17 with multiple sclerosis.

This clonotype was picked up a small number of times. V usage is TRBV4-1 and J usage is TRBJ2-2; possible D gene TRBD2, 6 bases. The germline V gene has CDR1 MGHRA and CDR2 YSYEKL. The V end was cut by 0 bases, the J end by 2 bases, with 10 bases between. The CDR3 covers 16 residues. CDR3 protein: CASSQDRGTNTGELFF. The DNA of the CDR3 is TGCGCCAGCAGCCAAGATCGCGGGACTAACACCGGGGAGCTGTTTTTT.

This clonotype was observed at least ten times. J is TRBJ2-1 and V is TRBV27; 7 nucleotides match TRBD1. The germline CDR1 and CDR2 sequences are MNHEY and SMNVEV (reference sequence). This CDR3 contains 11 residues. V lost 7 bases and J lost 14; bases outside the gene matches: 8. CDR3: CASNSGQGEFF. DNA for the CDR3: TGTGCCAGCAACTCCGGGCAGGGGGAGTTCTTC.

The rearrangement joins TRBV6-2 or TRBV6-3 to TRBJ2-5, with D possibly matching TRBD2 (6 bases). Trimming took 0 bases from V and 11 from J, leaving 22 bases between them. Germline V gene lookup returns CDR1 MNHEY and CDR2 SVGEGT. The CDR3 has 16 amino acids. CDR3 coding DNA: TGTGCCAGCAGTTACTCCGGAGGGTTAGGAAGCAATGAGCAGTACTTC. Translated, it gives CASSYSGGLGSNEQYF.

The chain uses TRBV5-1 and TRBJ2-3; D is perhaps TRBD2 (6 bases). The V gene's germline CDR1 is SGHRS and CDR2 YFSETQ. The CDR3 length is 15 residues. Trimming took off 0 bases at V and 2 bases at J, with 10 bases between the two ends. This chain's CDR3 is CASSLGRGFTDTQYF. CDR3 coding DNA: TGCGCCAGCAGCTTGGGGCGGGGATTCACAGATACGCAGTATTTT.

This clonotype was seen a few times. Just one base apart from a much larger clone, this may be a read error. V usage is TRBV29-1 and J usage is TRBJ2-1; 14 nucleotides agree with TRBD2. Germline V gene data show CDR1 as SQVTM and CDR2 as ANQGSEA. The trim removed 6 bases at V and 6 bases at J, leaving 4 bases unmatched. The CDR3 contains 14 residues. CDR3: CSVLGLAGVNEQFF. The CDR3 nucleotides read TGCAGCGTCTTGGGACTAGCGGGGGTCAATGAGCAGTTCTTC.

This clonotype came up a few times. The J gene is TRBJ1-5, the V gene TRBV11-2; no definite D call. The CDR3 length is 15 residues. V gave up 0 bases and J gave up 6 bases, with 12 bases separating them. Germline assignment: CDR1 SGHAT and CDR2 FQNNGV. The CDR3 DNA sequence: TGTGCCAGCAGCTTAGAGGGGTCAGTGCGTCAGCCCCAGCATTTT. Its translation is CASSLEGSVRQPQHF.

The chain uses TRBV7-2 and TRBJ1-1; D unclear. V lost 1 base and J 4 bases, leaving 10 bases between the germline ends. Germline V gene sequence: CDR1 SGHTA, CDR2 FQGNSA. This CDR3 comprises 14 residues. The CDR3 sequence is CASSLGLGSTEAFF. The CDR3 DNA sequence: TGTGCCAGCAGCTTAGGATTGGGGAGCACTGAAGCTTTCTTT.

The gene calls are TRBV28 and TRBJ1-2, with a possible D match to TRBD1 (6 bases). Trimming shortened V by 6 bases and J by 8 bases, and 16 bases separated the two germline ends. The CDR3 has 13 amino acids. Germline V lookup: CDR1 MDHEN, CDR2 SYDVKM. The CDR3 DNA is TGTGCCAGCAGGATCGGGACACCGGGGGGCTACACCTTC. Amino acids: CASRIGTPGGYTF.

The sample holds many counts of this clonotype. The chain couples TRBV12-3 or TRBV12-4 to TRBJ1-2; no clear D. V shed 6 bases and J shed 13 bases, with 15 bases lying between them. The CDR3 consists of 11 residues. The CDR3 protein is CASRSGSRSTF. Here the CDR3 DNA reads TGTGCCAGCAGGTCGGGATCCAGAAGCACCTTC.

This clonotype was seen more than once but under ten times. CDR3 loop: CASSFGAGGRGDEQYF. The CDR3 DNA reads TGTGCCAGCAGCTTTGGGGCGGGCGGGAGAGGTGATGAGCAGTACTTC. The J gene is TRBJ2-7, the V gene TRBV3-1; 7 bases map to TRBD2. This CDR3 has 16 residues. V lost 5 bases, J lost 7 bases, and 17 bases stayed unmatched. Per germline, CDR1 LGHDT and CDR2 YNNKEL (reference sequence).

The table lists this clonotype with a count of one. The rearrangement links TRBV5-1 to TRBJ1-1; D is undetermined. Germline V CDR1 and CDR2: SGHRS, YFSETQ. The CDR3 is 13 amino acids. The germline V and J ends were trimmed by 5 bases and 0 bases, with 8 bases remaining between them. CDR3 loop: CASRVSMNTEAFF. The CDR3 DNA is TGCGCCAGCAGAGTTTCGATGAACACTGAAGCTTTCTTT.

This clonotype was counted at least ten times. The rearrangement joins TRBV12-3 or TRBV12-4 to TRBJ2-3; weak D call: TRBD2 (5 bases). V was pared by 1 base and J by 9 bases, with 11 bases between. CDR3 length: 13 residues. The CDR3 reads CASSLDQRHTQYF. In DNA form, the CDR3 reads TGTGCCAGCAGTTTAGACCAGCGGCACACGCAGTATTTT.

This clonotype was found many times. This chain joins TRBV5-1 and TRBJ2-5; no reliable D call. Germline V gives CDR1 SGHRS, CDR2 YFSETQ. CDR3 length: 14 residues. The V end lost 0 bases, the J end lost 5 bases, and 11 bases lay between the germline ends. Written as DNA, the CDR3 is TGCGCCAGCAGCTTGGACCATCGGGCGGAGACCCAGTACTTC. Translated, it gives CASSLDHRAETQYF.

This clonotype was counted at least ten times. The rearrangement joins TRBV20-1 to TRBJ2-7; D unresolved. This CDR3 region has 11 residues. From germline, CDR1 is DFQATT and CDR2 SNEGSKA (reference sequence). V was shortened by 2 bases and J by 3 bases, with 5 bases between the two germline ends. The CDR3 sequence is CSARLGYEQYF. The CDR3 DNA follows: TGCAGTGCTAGACTAGGCTACGAGCAGTACTTC.

The chain carries TRBV25-1 and TRBJ2-1, with TRBD1 identical over 10 bases. Per germline, CDR1 MGHDK and CDR2 SYGVNS. V lost 5 bases, J lost 9 bases, and 13 bases stayed unmatched. This CDR3 is built from 16 residues. CDR3 sequence reads: CASSKGGQGLGGEQFF. DNA for the CDR3: TGTGCCAGCAGTAAGGGGGGACAGGGGCTTGGGGGTGAGCAGTTCTTC.

This chain joins TRBV20-1 and TRBJ1-3; 9 bases align to TRBD1. The CDR3 is 15 residues long. The germline V gene has CDR1 DFQATT and CDR2 SNEGSKA (reference sequence). V trimming: 3 bases; J trimming: 2 bases; junction bases outside the gene matches: 5. As DNA, the CDR3 is TGCAGTGCTAGTCCCGGGACAGGGACTGGAAACACCATATATTTT. Its translation is CSASPGTGTGNTIYF.

Concerning this clonotype itself: A read error may be the cause here, since a much bigger clone is one base away. The V gene is TRBV18, the J gene TRBJ2-5; D is unresolved. Looked up from germline, CDR1 is KGHSH and CDR2 is LQKENI. Trimming shortened V by 8 bases and J by 0 bases, and 10 bases separated the two germline ends. The CDR3 totals 13 residues. CDR3 sequence reads: CASPPDHQETQYF. CDR3 nucleotides: TGTGCCAGCCCCCCGGACCACCAAGAGACCCAGTACTTC.

In regard to this clonotype: A clone one base away is much larger, so this may be a read error. V is TRBV4-1 and J is TRBJ2-7; 7 bases match TRBD1. The CDR3 is 16 residues long. With V trimmed by 3 bases and J by 3 bases, 11 bases remained unmatched. Germline CDR1 MGHRA, CDR2 YSYEKL. Written as DNA, the CDR3 is TGCGCCAGCAGCCAGGTTGCTGGGGGACAGAGCTACGAGCAGTACTTC. Translation: CASSQVAGGQSYEQYF.

This clonotype has a count of ten or more. The J gene is TRBJ2-3, the V gene TRBV12-3 or TRBV12-4; weak D call: TRBD1 (6 bases). The V end was cut by 6 bases, the J end by 8 bases, with 12 bases between. This CDR3 comprises 12 residues. For the CDR3, the DNA is TGTGCCAGCAGGATCGCACAGGGTACGCAGTATTTT. It codes for CASRIAQGTQYF.

The V and J genes are TRBV9 and TRBJ2-1; perhaps TRBD2 as D (5 bases). Germline V CDR1 and CDR2: SGDLS, YYNGEE. CDR3 length equals 14 residues. The germline V and J ends were trimmed by 2 bases and 5 bases, with 11 bases remaining between them. This CDR3 is CASSVKDSNNEQFF. CDR3 nucleotides: TGTGCCAGCAGCGTTAAGGACTCAAACAATGAGCAGTTCTTC.

As regards this clonotype: This may be a read error: a much more frequent sequence differs by one nucleotide. The rearrangement links TRBV28 to TRBJ2-1; D is uncertain. This CDR3 is built from 14 residues. With 7 bases removed from V and 0 bases from J, the gap between germline ends came to 10 bases. Germline CDR1 and CDR2: MDHEN and SYDVKM. The CDR3: CASMPRSSYNEQFF. The CDR3 nucleotides read TGTGCCAGCATGCCCAGGAGCTCCTACAATGAGCAGTTCTTC.